This record covers a single T cell receptor beta chain. The antigen remains undetermined. Constant-region reverse primers amplified full-length variable regions, followed by semi-nested Nested Universal Primer A PCR. Via MiXCR, TCRdb re-called the 5' RACE reads, giving one row per CDR3 protein. This sample has approximately 40,000 distinct CDR3 sequences, with roughly 30% found just once. Study findings and constraints: Tumor-infiltrating Treg TCR alpha and beta sequences overlapped most with tumor naive CD4+ T cells, then blood naive.

Memory CD4+ cells were defined as CD4+CD45RO+CD25-. CDR1 is SGHRS and CDR2 is YFSETQ in the germline V gene. This CDR3 comprises 14 residues. Losses at the gene ends were 4 bases for V and 5 bases for J; bases not matched to a gene: 4. The sample consisted of tumor-infiltrating memory CD4+ T cells sorted from the breast tumor. The subset was: memory CD4+ T cells, CD4+CD45RO+CD25-. V and J are TRBV5-1 and TRBJ1-1; 11 bases fit TRBD1. The TCR comes from a female donor with breast cancer. The chain's CDR3 is CASSQGQGGTEAFF. CDR3 DNA: TGCGCCAGCAGCCAGGGACAGGGGGGTACTGAAGCTTTCTTT.